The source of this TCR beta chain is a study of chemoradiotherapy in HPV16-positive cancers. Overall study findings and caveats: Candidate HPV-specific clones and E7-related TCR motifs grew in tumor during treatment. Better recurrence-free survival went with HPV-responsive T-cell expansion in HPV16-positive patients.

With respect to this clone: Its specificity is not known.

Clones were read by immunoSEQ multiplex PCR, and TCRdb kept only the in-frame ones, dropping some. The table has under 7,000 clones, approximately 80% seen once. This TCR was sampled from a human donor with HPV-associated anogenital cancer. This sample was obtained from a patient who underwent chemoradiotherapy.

This chain's CDR3 is CASSEGASGGGDTQYF. The CDR3 nucleotides are TGTGCCAGCAGTGAAGGGGCTAGCGGGGGAGGAGATACGCAGTATTTT. The rearrangement uses TRBV6-4 and TRBJ2-3, with TRBD2 identical over 10 bases. The CDR3 spans 16 residues. V lost 3 bases, J lost 5 bases, and 8 bases stayed unmatched. Germline V gene data show CDR1 as MRHNA and CDR2 as SNTAGT.